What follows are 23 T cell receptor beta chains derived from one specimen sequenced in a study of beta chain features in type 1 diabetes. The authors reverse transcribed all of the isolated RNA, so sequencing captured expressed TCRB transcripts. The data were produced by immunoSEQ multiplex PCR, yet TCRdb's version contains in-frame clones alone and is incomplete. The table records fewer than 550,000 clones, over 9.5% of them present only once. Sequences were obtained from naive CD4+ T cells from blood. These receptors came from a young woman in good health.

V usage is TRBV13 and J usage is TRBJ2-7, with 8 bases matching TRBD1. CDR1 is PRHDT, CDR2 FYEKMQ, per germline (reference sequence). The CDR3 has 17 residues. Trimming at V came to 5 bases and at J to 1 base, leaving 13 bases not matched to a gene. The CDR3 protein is CASSPPPYGTGSYEQYF. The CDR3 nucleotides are TGTGCCAGCAGCCCCCCCCCGTACGGGACAGGATCCTACGAGCAGTACTTC.

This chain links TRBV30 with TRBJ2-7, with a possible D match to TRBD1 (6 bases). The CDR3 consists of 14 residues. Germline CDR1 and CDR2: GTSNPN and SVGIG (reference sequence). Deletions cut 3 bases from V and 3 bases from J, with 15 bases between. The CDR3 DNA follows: TGTGCCTGGAGGGCTCAGGGGAAAGGCTACGAGCAGTACTTC. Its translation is CAWRAQGKGYEQYF.

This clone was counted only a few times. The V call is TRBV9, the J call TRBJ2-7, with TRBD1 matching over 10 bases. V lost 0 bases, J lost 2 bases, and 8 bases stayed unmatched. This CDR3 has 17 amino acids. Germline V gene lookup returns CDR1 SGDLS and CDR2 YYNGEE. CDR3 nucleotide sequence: TGTGCCAGCAGCGTAGGTATGCTGACAGGGGGCACCTACGAGCAGTACTTC. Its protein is CASSVGMLTGGTYEQYF.

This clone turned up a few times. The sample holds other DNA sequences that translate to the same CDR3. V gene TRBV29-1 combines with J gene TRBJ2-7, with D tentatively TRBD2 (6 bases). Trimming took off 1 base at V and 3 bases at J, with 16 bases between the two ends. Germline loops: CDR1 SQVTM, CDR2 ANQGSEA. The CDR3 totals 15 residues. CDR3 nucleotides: TGCAGCGTTGAAGTTGGTAGCGGTGGTGTCTACGAGCAGTACTTC. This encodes CSVEVGSGGVYEQYF.

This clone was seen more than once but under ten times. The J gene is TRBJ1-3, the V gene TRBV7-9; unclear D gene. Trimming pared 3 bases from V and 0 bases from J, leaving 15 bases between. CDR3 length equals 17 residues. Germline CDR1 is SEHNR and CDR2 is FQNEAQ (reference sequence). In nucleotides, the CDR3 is TGTGCCAGCAGCTTCGTCGGCCGTCTTGGCTCTGGAAACACCATATATTTT. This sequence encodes CASSFVGRLGSGNTIYF. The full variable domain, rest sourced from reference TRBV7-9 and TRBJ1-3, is DTGVSQNPRHKITKRGQNVTFRCDPISEHNRLYWYRQTLGQGPEFLTYFQNEAQLEKSRLLSDRFSAERPKGSFSTLEIQRTEQGDSAMYLCASSFVGRLGSGNTIYFGEGSWLTVV.

The CDR3 loop reads CATAQGGPTYEQYF. The DNA of the CDR3 is TGTGCCACAGCACAGGGCGGGCCGACCTACGAGCAGTACTTC. The chain couples TRBV15 to TRBJ2-7; TRBD1 is a possible D gene (6 bases). CDR1 LNHNV and CDR2 YYDKDF come from the germline V gene (reference sequence). Trimming removed 9 bases from V and 2 bases from J, with 17 bases in between. The CDR3 covers 14 residues.

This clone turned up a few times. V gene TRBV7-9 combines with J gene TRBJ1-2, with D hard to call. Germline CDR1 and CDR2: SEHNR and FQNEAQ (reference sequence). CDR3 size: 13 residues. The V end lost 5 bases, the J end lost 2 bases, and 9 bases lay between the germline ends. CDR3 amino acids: CASSQRNNYGYTF. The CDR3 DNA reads TGTGCCAGCAGCCAGAGGAACAACTATGGCTACACCTTC.

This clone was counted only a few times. As DNA, the CDR3 is TGCGCCAGCAGCTACGGGGACTCGGGCGTCCGGGAGACCCAGTACTTC. Amino acids: CASSYGDSGVRETQYF. The chain recombines TRBV5-1 with TRBJ2-5; D may be TRBD2 (6 bases). Trimming took 3 bases from V and 5 from J, leaving 20 bases between them. CDR1 SGHRS and CDR2 YFSETQ come from the germline V gene. The CDR3 has 16 residues.

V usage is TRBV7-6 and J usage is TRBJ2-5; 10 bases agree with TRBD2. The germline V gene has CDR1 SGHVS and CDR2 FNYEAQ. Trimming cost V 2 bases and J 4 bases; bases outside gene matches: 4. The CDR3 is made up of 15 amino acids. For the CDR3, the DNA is TGTGCCAGCAGCTTAAGGGCTAGCGGGAGAGAGACCCAGTACTTC. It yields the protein CASSLRASGRETQYF.

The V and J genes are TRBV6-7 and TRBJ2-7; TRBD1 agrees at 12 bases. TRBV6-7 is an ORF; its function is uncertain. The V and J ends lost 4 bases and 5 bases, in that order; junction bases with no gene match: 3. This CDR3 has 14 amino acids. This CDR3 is CASSLGQGADEQYV. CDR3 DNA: TGTGCCAGCAGTTTGGGACAGGGGGCGGACGAGCAGTACGTC.

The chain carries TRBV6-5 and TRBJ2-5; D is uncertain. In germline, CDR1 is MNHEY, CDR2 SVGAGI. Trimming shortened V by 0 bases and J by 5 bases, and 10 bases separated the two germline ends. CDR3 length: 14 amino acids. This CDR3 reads CASSYSDQRETQYF. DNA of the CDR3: TGTGCCAGCAGTTACTCCGATCAACGGGAGACCCAGTACTTC.

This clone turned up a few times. The CDR3 is CASSGQGQPYEQYF. DNA for the CDR3: TGTGCCAGCAGCGGCCAGGGACAGCCATACGAGCAGTACTTC. The chain carries TRBV7-9 and TRBJ2-7; 7 nucleotides line up with TRBD1. With V trimmed by 5 bases and J by 4 bases, 8 bases remained unmatched. Per germline, CDR1 SEHNR and CDR2 FQNEAQ (reference sequence). The CDR3 is made up of 14 amino acids.

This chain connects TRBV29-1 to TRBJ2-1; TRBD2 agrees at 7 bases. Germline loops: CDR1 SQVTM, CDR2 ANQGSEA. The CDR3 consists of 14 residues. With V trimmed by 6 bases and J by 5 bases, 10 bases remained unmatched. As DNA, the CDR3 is TGCAGCGTACTCGTTCTAGCGGAGAACAATGAGCAGTTCTTC. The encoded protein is CSVLVLAENNEQFF.

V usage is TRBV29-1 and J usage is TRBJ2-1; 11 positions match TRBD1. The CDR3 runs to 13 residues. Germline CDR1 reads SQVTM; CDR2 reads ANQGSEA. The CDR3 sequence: CSGTGGIYNEQFF. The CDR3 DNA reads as TGCAGTGGGACAGGGGGAATCTACAATGAGCAGTTCTTC.

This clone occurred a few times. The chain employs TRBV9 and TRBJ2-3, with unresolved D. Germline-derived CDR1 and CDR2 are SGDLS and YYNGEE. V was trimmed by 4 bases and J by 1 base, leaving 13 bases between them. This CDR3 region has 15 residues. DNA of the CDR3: TGTGCCAGCAGCCCCCCTCGGCGCGGCACAGATACGCAGTATTTT. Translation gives CASSPPRRGTDTQYF.

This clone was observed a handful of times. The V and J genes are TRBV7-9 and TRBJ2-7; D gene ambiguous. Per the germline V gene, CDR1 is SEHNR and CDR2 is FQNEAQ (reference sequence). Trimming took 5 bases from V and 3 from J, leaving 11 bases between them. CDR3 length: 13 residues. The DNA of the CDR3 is TGTGCCAGCAGCCCCATTCCAGACTACGAGCAGTACGTC. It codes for CASSPIPDYEQYV.

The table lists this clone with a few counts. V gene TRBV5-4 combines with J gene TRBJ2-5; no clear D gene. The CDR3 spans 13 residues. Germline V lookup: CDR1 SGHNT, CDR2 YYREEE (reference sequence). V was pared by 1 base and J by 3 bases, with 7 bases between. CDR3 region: CASSLPFKETQYF. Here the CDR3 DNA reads TGTGCCAGCAGCTTGCCCTTTAAAGAGACCCAGTACTTC.

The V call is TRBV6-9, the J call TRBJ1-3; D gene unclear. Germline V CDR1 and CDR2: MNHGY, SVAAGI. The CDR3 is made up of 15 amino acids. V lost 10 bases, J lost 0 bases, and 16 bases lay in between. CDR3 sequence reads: CANKTTQASGNTIYF. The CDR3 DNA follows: TGTGCCAACAAAACAACCCAAGCCTCTGGAAACACCATATATTTT.

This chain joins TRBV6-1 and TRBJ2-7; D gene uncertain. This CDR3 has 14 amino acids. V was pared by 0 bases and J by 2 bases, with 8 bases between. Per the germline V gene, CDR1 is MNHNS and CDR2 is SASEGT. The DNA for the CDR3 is TGTGCCAGCAGTGAAGCGGTCGGCACCTACGAGCAGTACTTC. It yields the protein CASSEAVGTYEQYF.

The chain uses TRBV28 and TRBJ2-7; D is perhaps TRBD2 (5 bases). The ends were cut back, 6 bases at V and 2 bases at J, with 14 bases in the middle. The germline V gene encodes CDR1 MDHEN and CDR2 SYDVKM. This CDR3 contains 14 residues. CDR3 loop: CASSEGLGTYEQYV. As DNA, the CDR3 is TGTGCCAGCAGCGAGGGATTGGGTACCTACGAGCAGTACGTC.

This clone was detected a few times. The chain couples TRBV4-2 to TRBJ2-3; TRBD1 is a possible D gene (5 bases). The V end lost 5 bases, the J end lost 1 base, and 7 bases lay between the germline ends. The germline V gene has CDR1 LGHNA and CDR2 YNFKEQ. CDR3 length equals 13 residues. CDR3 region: CASSTRGTDTQYF. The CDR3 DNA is TGTGCCAGCAGCACCAGGGGCACAGATACGCAGTATTTT.

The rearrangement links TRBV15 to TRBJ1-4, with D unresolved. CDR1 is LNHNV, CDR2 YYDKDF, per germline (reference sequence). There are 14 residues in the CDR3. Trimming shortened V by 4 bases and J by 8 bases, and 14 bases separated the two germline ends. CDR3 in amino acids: CATSNFKQREKLFF. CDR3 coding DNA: TGTGCCACCAGCAATTTCAAACAGAGGGAAAAACTGTTTTTT.

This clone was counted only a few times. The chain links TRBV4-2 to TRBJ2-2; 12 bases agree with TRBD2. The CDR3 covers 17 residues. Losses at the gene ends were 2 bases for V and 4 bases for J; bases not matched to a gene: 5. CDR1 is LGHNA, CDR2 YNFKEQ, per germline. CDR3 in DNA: TGTGCCAGCAGCCAACCTCTAGCGGGAGGGGGCACCGGGGAGCTGTTTTTT. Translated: CASSQPLAGGGTGELFF.